This passage covers 27 T cell receptor beta chains from one sample sequenced in a study of shared clonotypes between healthy human individuals. Naive CD8 cells lacked CD45RO and underwent positive selection for CCR7, leaving out terminally differentiated effector memory CD45RA+ cells. Profiled with immunoSEQ multiplex PCR; TCRdb holds only in-frame clones, not every one. The top ten clones hold around 1.8% of a sample with about 2.2 million clones, about 93% of them seen once. Material for sequencing was naive CD8+ T cells from PBMCs. All receptors come from a young man in good health. Some clones in this sample may be carry-over from other donors' samples.

This rearrangement joins TRBV2 to TRBJ2-5; D may match TRBD1 or TRBD2 (5 bases each). Germline V gives CDR1 SNHLY, CDR2 FYNNEI. Between the trimmed V and J ends, which lost 4 bases and 2 bases, there was a span of 17 bases. The CDR3 sequence is 16 residues long. CDR3 in amino acids: CASSVNSGPYQETQYF. The CDR3 region has the DNA TGTGCCAGCAGTGTGAACTCGGGGCCCTATCAAGAGACCCAGTACTTC.

The chain has TRBV11-2 and TRBJ1-4, with D possibly TRBD1 on 5 matching bases. V lost 4 bases and J 7 bases, leaving 16 bases between the germline ends. The CDR3 extends over 15 amino acids. From germline, CDR1 is SGHAT and CDR2 FQNNGV. CDR3: CASSSPGRDAEKLFF. The CDR3 region has the DNA TGTGCCAGCAGCTCCCCGGGCAGGGATGCTGAAAAACTGTTTTTT.

The chain has TRBV6-5 and TRBJ2-4; TRBD2 matches 10 bases. This CDR3 is 15 amino acids long. With V trimmed by 2 bases and J by 8 bases, 6 bases remained unmatched. The germline CDR1 and CDR2 sequences are MNHEY and SVGAGI. For the CDR3, the DNA is TGTGCCAGCAGTTACGGGGCTAGCGGGAGTGACATTCAGTACTTC. Translation: CASSYGASGSDIQYF.

The genes are TRBV4-3 and TRBJ2-1; TRBD2 agrees at 10 bases. This CDR3 comprises 19 residues. Germline CDR1 is LGHNA and CDR2 is YSLEER. V lost 1 base and J lost 7; bases outside the gene matches: 16. The CDR3 protein is CASSQVGILLAGVGNEQFF. The CDR3 bases are TGCGCCAGCAGCCAAGTAGGGATTCTGCTAGCGGGAGTTGGAAATGAGCAGTTCTTC.

The rearrangement links TRBV5-6 to TRBJ2-3, with 12 bases fitting TRBD2. V shed 1 base and J 2 bases; nucleotides not matched to a gene: 8. The germline V gene has CDR1 SGHDT and CDR2 YYEEEE. The length of the CDR3 is 18 residues. Written as DNA, the CDR3 is TGTGCCAGCAGCTTGTTCCTACTAGCGGGGGGCCCCACAGATACGCAGTATTTT. This gives the protein CASSLFLLAGGPTDTQYF.

This clone showed up just a few times. The chain uses TRBV7-9 and TRBJ1-1; TRBD1 aligns across 10 bases. Germline V gene data show CDR1 as SEHNR and CDR2 as FQNEAQ (reference sequence). Trimming removed 3 bases from V and 4 bases from J; junction bases left unmatched: 2. The CDR3 length is 14 residues. CDR3 loop: CASSFDRGLTEAFF. CDR3 nucleotides: TGTGCCAGCAGCTTCGACAGGGGGCTCACTGAAGCTTTCTTT.

The chain uses TRBV6-5 and TRBJ2-7, with a tentative D call TRBD1 (6 bases). Trimming pared 5 bases from V and 0 bases from J, leaving 11 bases between. This CDR3 is built from 14 residues. Germline-derived CDR1 and CDR2 are MNHEY and SVGAGI. The CDR3 protein is CASSQQGTSYEQYF. CDR3 in DNA: TGTGCCAGCAGTCAACAGGGTACCTCCTACGAGCAGTACTTC.

The J gene is TRBJ2-1, the V gene TRBV29-1; D is perhaps TRBD1 or TRBD2 (5 bases each). Looked up from germline, CDR1 is SQVTM and CDR2 is ANQGSEA. Trimming shortened V by 7 bases and J by 6 bases, and 19 bases separated the two germline ends. The CDR3 is 14 amino acids. CDR3 nucleotides: TGCAGCGCCGATAGCCCGGGGCGAGGCAATGAGCAGTTCTTC. This translates into CSADSPGRGNEQFF.

This clone was seen a single time. The gene calls are TRBV6-4 and TRBJ2-1; 9 bases line up with TRBD1. Germline loops: CDR1 MRHNA, CDR2 SNTAGT. The CDR3 extends over 13 amino acids. The junction had 4 bases not matched to a gene; V was cut back by 6 bases and J by 7 bases. The CDR3 sequence: CASSEQGANEQFF. The CDR3 DNA sequence: TGTGCCAGCAGCGAACAGGGGGCGAATGAGCAGTTCTTC.

The rearrangement joins TRBV27 to TRBJ2-7; 9 bases agree with TRBD1. The germline V gene encodes CDR1 MNHEY and CDR2 SMNVEV (reference sequence). The trim removed 3 bases at V and 4 bases at J, leaving 7 bases unmatched. This CDR3 spans 15 amino acids. The CDR3: CASSFTGTGIYEQYF. In DNA, the CDR3 is TGTGCCAGCAGTTTTACAGGGACAGGGATATACGAGCAGTACTTC.

This rearrangement joins TRBV11-1 to TRBJ2-7; perhaps TRBD1 as D (6 bases). The CDR3 consists of 13 residues. V lost 5 bases, J lost 5 bases, and 13 bases lay in between. Germline V gives CDR1 SGHAT, CDR2 FQDESV (reference sequence). CDR3 loop: CASSHGQRDEQYF. The CDR3 DNA reads TGTGCCAGCAGCCACGGACAGCGCGACGAGCAGTACTTC.

This sequence joins TRBV4-1 and TRBJ2-2; TRBD1 might be the D (6 bases). Germline V gene sequence: CDR1 MGHRA, CDR2 YSYEKL. The CDR3 is made up of 15 amino acids. Trimming took off 3 bases at V and 7 bases at J, with 15 bases between the two ends. The CDR3, as DNA: TGCGCCAGCAGCCATAACAGGGATTGGGGCGGGGAGCTGTTTTTT. Translated: CASSHNRDWGGELFF.

This chain connects TRBV7-9 to TRBJ2-5; D is uncertain. There are 16 residues in the CDR3. Germline V gene sequence: CDR1 SEHNR, CDR2 FQNEAQ (reference sequence). V was shortened by 4 bases and J by 1 base, with 16 bases between the two germline ends. The CDR3 coding sequence is TGTGCCAGCAGCTCCGCCTTAGGCAGCCGCCAAGAGACCCAGTACTTC. Translating gives CASSSALGSRQETQYF.

V usage is TRBV4-1 and J usage is TRBJ2-3; TRBD1 might be the D (5 bases). V was trimmed by 0 bases and J by 5 bases, leaving 12 bases between them. Germline loops: CDR1 MGHRA, CDR2 YSYEKL. CDR3 length: 15 residues. The CDR3 nucleotides are TGCGCCAGCAGCCAAGATTGGACACCACGAGATACGCAGTATTTT. Translating gives CASSQDWTPRDTQYF.

The chain joins TRBV4-3 to TRBJ2-1; a weak D match, TRBD2 (6 bases). Germline V gene lookup returns CDR1 LGHNA and CDR2 YSLEER. The CDR3 consists of 15 residues. V dropped 4 bases and J dropped 4 bases, with 14 bases sitting between them. For the CDR3, the DNA is TGCGCCAGCAGCCTAGGACTACCCTTGTACAATGAGCAGTTCTTC. Translation: CASSLGLPLYNEQFF.

The chain employs TRBV4-3 and TRBJ1-4; no reliable D call. Trimming removed 0 bases from V and 5 bases from J, with 13 bases in between. The CDR3 covers 16 residues. Germline V gives CDR1 LGHNA, CDR2 YSLEER. The CDR3 DNA follows: TGCGCCAGCAGCCAAGATCGGGCGCCTTTGAATGAAAAACTGTTTTTT. Amino acid sequence: CASSQDRAPLNEKLFF.

This CDR3 reads CASSQDLGQLGWDEKLFF. The CDR3 bases are TGCGCCAGCAGCCAAGATCTTGGTCAACTCGGTTGGGACGAAAAACTGTTTTTT. This chain links TRBV4-1 with TRBJ1-4, with D perhaps matching TRBD1 (5 bases). V lost 0 bases and J lost 8, with 22 bases in between. Germline V gives CDR1 MGHRA, CDR2 YSYEKL. The CDR3 consists of 18 residues.

The chain couples TRBV7-9 to TRBJ2-1; tentative D call: TRBD2 (6 bases). V was cut by 2 bases and J by 2 bases, with 10 bases left in between. Germline V gene sequence: CDR1 SEHNR, CDR2 FQNEAQ (reference sequence). The CDR3 extends over 15 amino acids. CDR3 DNA sequence: TGTGCCAGCAGCTTAAACGCGGGACCCTACAATGAGCAGTTCTTC. It codes for CASSLNAGPYNEQFF.

The CDR3 sequence: CASSRRVVGNRGEQYF. CDR3 bases: TGTGCCAGTAGTAGAAGAGTGGTCGGAAATCGAGGCGAGCAGTACTTC. This chain links TRBV19 with TRBJ2-7; D is unclear. The V gene's germline CDR1 is LNHDA and CDR2 SQIVND (reference sequence). The length of the CDR3 is 16 residues. The V end was cut by 4 bases, the J end by 6 bases, with 22 bases between.

The gene calls are TRBV30 and TRBJ2-7; TRBD2 might be the D (5 bases). The CDR3 totals 13 residues. In germline, CDR1 is GTSNPN, CDR2 SVGIG (reference sequence). V lost 6 bases, J lost 2 bases, and 14 bases lay in between. The CDR3 region is CACNPGFAYEQYF. CDR3 DNA sequence: TGTGCCTGTAATCCGGGGTTCGCCTACGAGCAGTACTTC. The complete variable domain, with remaining parts taken from reference TRBV30 and TRBJ2-7, reads SQTIHQWPATLVQPVGSPLSLECTVEGTSNPNLYWYRQAAGRGLQLLFYSVGIGQISSEVPQNLSASRPQDRQFILSSKKLLLSDSGFYLCACNPGFAYEQYFGPGTRLTVT.

The rearrangement joins TRBV28 to TRBJ2-1; 8 bases are a match to TRBD2. The V segment lost 5 bases and the J segment 15 bases; nucleotides outside the gene matches: 6. CDR3 length: 11 residues. The germline V gene has CDR1 MDHEN and CDR2 SYDVKM. CDR3 protein: CASSIGTSRFF. The DNA for the CDR3 is TGTGCCAGCAGTATCGGGACTAGTCGGTTCTTC.

This chain connects TRBV27 to TRBJ2-5, with 8 bases lining up with TRBD1. The germline CDR1 and CDR2 sequences are MNHEY and SMNVEV (reference sequence). The V segment lost 5 bases and the J segment 6 bases; nucleotides outside the gene matches: 14. The CDR3 loop spans 16 amino acids. CDR3 residues: CASSPRHQGAGKTQYF. As DNA, the CDR3 is TGTGCCAGCAGTCCTCGCCATCAGGGGGCAGGGAAGACCCAGTACTTC.

The rearrangement uses TRBV11-2 and TRBJ1-2; D is unclear. The CDR3 loop spans 12 amino acids. The V gene's germline CDR1 is SGHAT and CDR2 FQNNGV. V gave up 0 bases and J gave up 9 bases, with 8 bases separating them. Written as DNA, the CDR3 is TGTGCCAGCAGCTTAGATTTGGGGAGCTACACCTTC. Translated, it gives CASSLDLGSYTF.

The V call is TRBV9, the J call TRBJ2-2, with D maybe TRBD1 (6 bases). The CDR3 totals 15 residues. Trimming left V 5 bases short and J 0 bases short, with 11 bases between. Germline CDR1 reads SGDLS; CDR2 reads YYNGEE. The CDR3 loop is CASRAGTTNTGELFF. The CDR3 nucleotides are TGTGCCAGCAGGGCCGGGACAACGAACACCGGGGAGCTGTTTTTT.

This chain uses TRBV30 with TRBJ1-2, with TRBD1 as a possible D gene (6 bases). The V and J ends lost 4 bases and 3 bases respectively, with 12 bases between them. The CDR3 loop spans 13 amino acids. Germline V lookup: CDR1 GTSNPN, CDR2 SVGIG (reference sequence). The CDR3 sequence is CAWNYQGYYGYTF. The CDR3 bases are TGTGCCTGGAACTACCAGGGGTACTATGGCTACACCTTC.

This sequence joins TRBV28 and TRBJ2-2, with D unresolved. V was pared by 5 bases and J by 1 base, with 5 bases between. CDR1 and CDR2 (germline): MDHEN, SYDVKM. This CDR3 contains 13 residues. CDR3 residues: CASSGLNTGELFF. DNA for the CDR3: TGTGCCAGCAGTGGCTTGAACACCGGGGAGCTGTTTTTT.

This clone was picked up one time. This chain connects TRBV29-1 to TRBJ2-1; 10 bases fit TRBD1. Losses at the gene ends were 6 bases for V and 7 bases for J; bases not matched to a gene: 12. CDR1 and CDR2 from the germline V gene are SQVTM and ANQGSEA. The CDR3 length is 15 residues. The CDR3 loop is CSVLRGDRGVNEQFF. CDR3 in DNA: TGCAGCGTCCTCAGGGGGGACAGGGGTGTTAATGAGCAGTTCTTC.